This record concerns one T cell receptor beta chain sequence. This clone was counted a single time. Its antigen specificity is not known. No base qualities exist here, and no much larger clone lies one base off it. The data belong to a study of cytomegalovirus exposure and HLA in healthy donors (TCRdb year 2017). In the study overall: An earlier analysis of around 600 of the donors reported about 250 Gb of sequence data and 117 million unique TCR beta sequences from about 179 million T cells. To predict cytomegalovirus infection status, the study brought together high-throughput TCR immunosequencing, statistical association of individual TCRs with disease status, and machine learning. The number of donors typed differed by locus, with about 629-630 for A, B, C, DRB1 and DQB1, around 500 for DQA1, 606 for DPA1, and about 450 for DPB1. Of the approximately 400 genotyped donors, 80% to 90% were placed in the genetic ancestry cluster associated with self-reported Caucasian donors. HLA typing covered class I and class II loci at four-digit resolution. The later analysis used no new phenotypic data to find candidate immune exposures, relying instead on TCR beta sequences and their occurrence across donors. Among some 400 genotyped donors of the cohort, an average of around 240,000 unique TCR beta nucleotide sequences was sequenced per donor, of which approximately 19% were non-productive. The study aimed to test whether signatures of past pathogen exposure could be identified by cataloging public T cell receptors. Genome-wide SNP genotypes for about three fifths of the 666 donors were used in a later genetic analysis, which treated that subset as a discovery cohort. Every repertoire in the discovery cohort had been generated on one and the same sequencing platform. The study used immunosequencing to profile the T cell repertoires of approximately 640 subjects and linked those repertoires to cytomegalovirus serostatus. An earlier analysis of 587 of the donors used high-throughput TCR beta sequencing to judge whether each TCR beta V gene segment behaved as functional or pseudogenic. Donor age, sex, ethnicity and CMV serostatus were collected together with the repertoire data. Roughly 5 DR-DQ haplotypes were handled as single units for association and clustering, since linkage in the cohort was strong. Besides the first cohort of hundreds of subjects, a separate validation cohort made up of over 95 different subjects was used. A later analysis re-analyzed previously published TCR beta repertoires from 500 to 700 donors and added high-resolution HLA genotyping to study TCR occurrence patterns. An early release covering over 500 HLA-typed donors comprised about 300 gigabases of sequencing data and around 85 million unique TCR sequences.

Summary of the overall study and its limitations: In a later analysis, several top co-occurrence clusters were reported to appear linked to parvovirus B19, influenza, CMV and Epstein-Barr virus. A further reported finding was that TCR beta sequences accurately predicted the HLA-A and HLA-B alleles for most subjects in the first cohort. The study listed 150 to 200 TCR beta chains as associated with cytomegalovirus. The sequencing pipeline was judged likely to have produced a cluster of highly shared sequence variants as a technical artifact. A few of the identified cytomegalovirus-associated TCR beta chains were confirmed in vitro to be specific for cytomegalovirus antigens. V-gene and J-gene trimming of TCR beta chains was associated with a missense DCLRE1C variant in a later genetic analysis, and the association was replicated in an independent cohort. Specific HLA alleles were associated with around 18,000 TCR beta sequences at a false discovery rate of 0.05 in a later analysis. The authors suggested that the approach could potentially be generalized to other disease states and immunological phenotypes. Correlated functional status among segregating V segments might be attributable to linkage disequilibrium, but an unknown experimental factor could not be ruled out. The only immune exposure information available for the cohort was CMV serostatus. Only TCR beta chains were sequenced in this cohort, and the absence of alpha or paired-chain data limited detectable features. A later analysis found that TCR association rates varied across HLA loci, with DRB1 alleles showing the most associated TCRs and HLA-C alleles the fewest. Some 16 rarely observed V segments, including chromosome 9 orphons, were excluded from the earlier analysis of approximately 500 of the donors because counts were too low. The classifier was reported to diagnose cytomegalovirus status with high specificity and sensitivity in both the original cohort and the validation cohort. Compared with the approximately 600-donor mean, donors in an Asian-associated ancestry cluster had fewer N-insertions in productive TCRs, according to a later genetic analysis. Broadly in line with IMGT annotations, most TCR beta V segments showed up in productive rearrangements about 87% or about 30% of the time in an earlier analysis of several hundred of the donors. Because some donors lacked HLA typing at each locus, the association tests relied only on the typed subset. The presence/absence analyses assumed that sequencing depth was roughly uniform across donors, and that assumption may not be true. Most TCR sequences were observed very rarely across donors, whereas some public TCRs were present in many individuals. Some IMGT-functional V segments, including TRBV6-2 and TRBV6-3, could not be distinguished by the 87-base-pair reads and were therefore excluded. In a later analysis, HLA-associated TCR beta chains showed more clonal expansion and lower generation probabilities than non-associated chains that were equally common. When HLA alleles, especially DR and DQ, strongly co-occurred, attributing TCR associations to individual alleles was difficult. According to a later analysis, most CMV-associated TCR beta chains appeared to be HLA-restricted, and the HLA associations seemed to be driven largely by CMV exposure.

The library relied on the immunoSEQ multiplex PCR assay. The multiplex PCR relied on a mix of 60 forward primers for TCR Vbeta segments and 13 reverse primers for TCR Jbeta segments. The CDR3 region of rearranged TCR beta genes was amplified from genomic DNA by a multiplex PCR assay. On the Illumina HiSeq System, the amplified TCR beta libraries were sequenced as 87-base-pair reads. In the source study's methods: In a later analysis, tens of millions of unique TCR beta chains were counted across the 500 to 850 repertoires, and around 10 million of these chains were shared by at least two donors. To remove PCR and sequencing errors, raw reads were error-corrected and collapsed into unique sequences using a nearest-neighbor algorithm that merged closely related sequences. To assign V, D and J gene segments, CDR3 sequences were aligned to IMGT reference sequences. Each retained sequence needed at least a six-nucleotide match to both a V gene segment and a J gene segment. A rearrangement was called productive if the CDR3 had no stop codons and remained in frame with V and J, and every other rearrangement was called non-productive. CDR3 was defined by IMGT convention, running from the second conserved V-encoded cysteine to the conserved J-encoded phenylalanine. Sequences without an unambiguous match to a single V gene segment were excluded from the earlier analysis of 450 to 750 of the donors. In an earlier analysis of 450 to 700 of the donors, V segments were called functional above 56.7% productive rearrangements and were called segregating when the between-donor standard deviation exceeded 5%. A statistical classification framework was developed to diagnose cytomegalovirus status using the catalog of TCR beta chain sequences. A later analysis assigned V and J genes by comparing TCR nucleotide sequences with IMGT/GENE-DB human TR gene sequences. A later analysis assigned CDR3 sequences and most-parsimonious VDJ recombination scenarios with the TCRdist pipeline. In a later analysis, every TCR beta chain was defined by the combination of its CDR3 amino acid sequence and its V-gene family, and reads without a unique V-gene family were dropped. A later analysis removed over 500 highly shared, low-generation-probability nucleotide sequences to deal with suspected cross-contamination and a sequencing artifact. For each public chain, a later analysis derived a clonal expansion index from normalized ranks of inferred template counts within each repertoire. A later analysis computed generation probabilities with a VDJ recombination model fitted to out-of-frame rearrangements, and checked the results against IGoR. In a later analysis, TCR-TCR, TCR-HLA and TCR-CMV co-occurrence was scored with hypergeometric tests, and a repertoire-size bias correction was applied to TCR pairs. To estimate false discovery rates, a later analysis permuted the HLA or CMV assignments 20 times. In a later analysis, co-occurring TCRs were grouped with DBSCAN, and TCRdist sequence similarity was added when clustering was performed within HLA-allele-positive subsets. Repertoires with fewer than 30,000 or more than 120,000 public chains were left out of co-occurrence clustering, as were roughly five repertoires with anomalous nucleotide sharing. Sourced from immuneACCESS, this table was stored by TCRdb with only in-frame sequences that have V and J called. A share of the clones is absent; for the studies checked, an unresolved V gene accounts for under half, and the remainder has no known explanation. V, J and clone size are those of that table, while D and trimming were read from the DNA. Within this sample are about 35,000 clones, with about 80% of them counted one time only. Of the sample, 6% falls within the top ten clones.

In total, 500 to 700 healthy bone marrow donors made up the cohort. All cohort members were sampled while nominally healthy, although unrecorded immune exposures were likely present. The donor was CMV seronegative and was included in the group of a few hundred seronegative cohort members. A peripheral blood sample was collected from each donor, and TCR beta sequencing was performed on peripheral blood mononuclear cells. The Qiagen DNeasy Blood Extraction Kit was used to extract genomic DNA from the blood cell samples. CDR1 MNHEY and CDR2 SMNVEV are derived from the germline V gene (reference sequence). From cysteine to phenylalanine, the CDR3 is 15 amino acids long. The sequence is cut down to CDR3 DNA, 45 bases in frame from base 1. Trimming removed 5 bases from V and 2 bases from J; the gene matches leave 7 bases unexplained.

This chain joins TRBV27 to TRBJ2-3, with 7 bases matching TRBD1. The sample was PBMCs. The receptor was isolated from a male donor in good health and CMV-seronegative. The encoded CDR3 is CASSPSGQNTDTQYF. The nucleotides are TGTGCCAGCAGTCCCTCGGGACAGAACACAGATACGCAGTATTTT.